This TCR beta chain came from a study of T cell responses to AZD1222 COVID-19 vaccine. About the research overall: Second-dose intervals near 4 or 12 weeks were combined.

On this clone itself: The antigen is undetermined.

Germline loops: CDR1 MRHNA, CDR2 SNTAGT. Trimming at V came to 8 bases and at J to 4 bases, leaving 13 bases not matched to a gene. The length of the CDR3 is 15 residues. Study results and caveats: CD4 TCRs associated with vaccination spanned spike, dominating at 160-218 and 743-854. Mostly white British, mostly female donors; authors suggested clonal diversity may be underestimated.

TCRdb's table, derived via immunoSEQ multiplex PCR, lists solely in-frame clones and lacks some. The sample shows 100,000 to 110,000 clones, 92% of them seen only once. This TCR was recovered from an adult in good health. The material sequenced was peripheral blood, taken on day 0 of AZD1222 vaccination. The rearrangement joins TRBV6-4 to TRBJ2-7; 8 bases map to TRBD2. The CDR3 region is CASRGRERESYEQYF. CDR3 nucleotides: TGTGCCAGCCGAGGGAGGGAGCGGGAGTCTTACGAGCAGTACTTC.